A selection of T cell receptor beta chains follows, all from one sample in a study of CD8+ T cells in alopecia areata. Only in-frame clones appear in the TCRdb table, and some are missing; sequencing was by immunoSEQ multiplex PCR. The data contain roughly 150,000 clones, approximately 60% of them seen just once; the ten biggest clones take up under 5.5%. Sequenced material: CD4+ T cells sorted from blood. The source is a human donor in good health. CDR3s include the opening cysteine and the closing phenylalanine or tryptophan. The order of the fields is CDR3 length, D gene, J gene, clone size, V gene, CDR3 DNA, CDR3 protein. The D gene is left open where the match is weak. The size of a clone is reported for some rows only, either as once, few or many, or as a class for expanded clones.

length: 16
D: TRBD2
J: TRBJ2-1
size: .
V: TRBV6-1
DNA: TGTGCCAGCAGTGCACGTAGTAGCGGGCCGAACAATGAGCAGTTCTTC
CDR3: CASSARSSGPNNEQFF

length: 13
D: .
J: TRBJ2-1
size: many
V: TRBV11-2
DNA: TGTGCCAGCAGCTTAGTTCTATACAATGAGCAGTTCTTC
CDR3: CASSLVLYNEQFF

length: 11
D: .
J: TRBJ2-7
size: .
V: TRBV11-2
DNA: TGTGCCAGCAGCCCTTCCTACGAGCAGTACTTC
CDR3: CASSPSYEQYF

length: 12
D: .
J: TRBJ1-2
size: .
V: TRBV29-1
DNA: TGCAGCGTTGCGACACTCAAGCGGGGCTACACCTTC
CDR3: CSVATLKRGYTF

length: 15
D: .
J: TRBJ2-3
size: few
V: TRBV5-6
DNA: TGTGCCAGCAGCTTGGGTCCAGGGAGCACAGATACGCAGTATTTT
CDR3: CASSLGPGSTDTQYF

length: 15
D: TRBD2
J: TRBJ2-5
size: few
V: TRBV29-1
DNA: TGCAGCGTCCGAGACGGCTTTAGCGGGAGGGAGACCCAGTACTTC
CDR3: CSVRDGFSGRETQYF

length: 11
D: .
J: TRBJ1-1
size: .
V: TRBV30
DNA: TGTGCCTGGCGTAGGGGAGGTGAAGCTTTCTTT
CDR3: CAWRRGGEAFF

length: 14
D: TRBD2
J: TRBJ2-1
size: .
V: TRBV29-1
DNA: TGCAGCGTTGAAATCCTAGCGGCCTACAATGAGCAGTTCTTC
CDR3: CSVEILAAYNEQFF

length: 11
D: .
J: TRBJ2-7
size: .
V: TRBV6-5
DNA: TGTGCCAGCAGCCACGGTCACGAGCAGTACTTC
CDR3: CASSHGHEQYF

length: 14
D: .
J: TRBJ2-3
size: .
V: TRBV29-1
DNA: TGCAGCCACACCGGGTTTTCGGGCACAGATACGCAGTATTTT
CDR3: CSHTGFSGTDTQYF

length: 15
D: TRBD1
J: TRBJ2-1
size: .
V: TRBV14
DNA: TGTGCCAGCAGCCCAGGGACAGGGACCTACAATGAGCAGTTCTTC
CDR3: CASSPGTGTYNEQFF

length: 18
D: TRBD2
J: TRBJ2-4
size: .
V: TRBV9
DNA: TGTGCCAGCAGCGTCGGGGGACTAGCGGATTACGGCAAAAACATTCAGTACTTC
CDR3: CASSVGGLADYGKNIQYF

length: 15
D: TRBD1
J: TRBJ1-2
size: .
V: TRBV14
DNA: TGTGCCAGCAGCCGATTCGGACAGGGGGCGCGAGGCTACACCTTC
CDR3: CASSRFGQGARGYTF

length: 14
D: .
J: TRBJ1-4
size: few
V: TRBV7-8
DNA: TGTGCCAGCAGCAAAACTAGGAGGAATGAAAAACTGTTTTTT
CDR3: CASSKTRRNEKLFF

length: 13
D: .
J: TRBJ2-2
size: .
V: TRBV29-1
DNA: TGCAGCGGGGAATTGGGACCAGGCGGGGAGCTGTTTTTT
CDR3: CSGELGPGGELFF

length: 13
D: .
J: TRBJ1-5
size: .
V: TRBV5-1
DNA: TGCGCCAGCAGCCGGGATAGCAATCAGCCCCAGCATTTT
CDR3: CASSRDSNQPQHF

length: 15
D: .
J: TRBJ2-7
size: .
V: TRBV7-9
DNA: TGTGCCAGCAGAGACCTCCGGGGGAAAGACTACGAGCAGTACTTC
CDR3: CASRDLRGKDYEQYF

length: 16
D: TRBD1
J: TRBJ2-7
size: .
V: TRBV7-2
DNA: TGTGCCAGCAGCTCCTTCCTCGTTGACAGGGCGTACGAGCAGTACTTC
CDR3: CASSSFLVDRAYEQYF

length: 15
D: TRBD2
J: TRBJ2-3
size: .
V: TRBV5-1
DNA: TGCGCCAGCAGCCCGGGACTAGCGGGACCAGATACGCAGTATTTT
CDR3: CASSPGLAGPDTQYF

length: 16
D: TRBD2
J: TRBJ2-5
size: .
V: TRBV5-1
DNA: TGCGCCAGCAGCTCCGGAGGCAGGACTAGCGGAGAGACCCAGTACTTC
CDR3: CASSSGGRTSGETQYF

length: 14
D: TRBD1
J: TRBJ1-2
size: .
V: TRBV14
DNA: TGTGCCAGCAGCCCCCACAGGGGCGACTATGGCTACACCTTC
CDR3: CASSPHRGDYGYTF

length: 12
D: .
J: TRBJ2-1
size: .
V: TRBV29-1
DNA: TGCAGCGTTGGGACAGCCTACAATGAGCAGTTCTTC
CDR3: CSVGTAYNEQFF

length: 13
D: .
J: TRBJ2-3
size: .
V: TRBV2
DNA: TGTGCCACCCGACAGGAGAGCACAGATACGCAGTATTTT
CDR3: CATRQESTDTQYF

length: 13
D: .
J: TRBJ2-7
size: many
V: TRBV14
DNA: TGTGCCAGCAGAGACGACGGATCCTACGAGCAGTACTTC
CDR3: CASRDDGSYEQYF

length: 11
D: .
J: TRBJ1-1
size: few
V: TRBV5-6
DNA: TGTGCCAGCAGCTGGGGTATCGAAGCTTTCTTT
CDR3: CASSWGIEAFF

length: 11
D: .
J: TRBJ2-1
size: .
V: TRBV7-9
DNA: TGTGCCAGCTGGGGAGACAATGAGCAGTTCTTC
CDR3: CASWGDNEQFF

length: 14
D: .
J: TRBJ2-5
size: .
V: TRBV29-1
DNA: TGCAGCGTTGAAGAGGGGACTTTCTACGAAACCCAGTACTTC
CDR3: CSVEEGTFYETQYF

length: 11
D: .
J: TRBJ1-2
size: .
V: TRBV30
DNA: TGTGCCTGGATGGACATCTATGGCTACACCTTC
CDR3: CAWMDIYGYTF

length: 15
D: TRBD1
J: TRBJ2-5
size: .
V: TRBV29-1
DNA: TGCAGCGTTGTAGGTGCGACAGGGGGCCGGGAGACCCAGTACTTC
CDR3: CSVVGATGGRETQYF

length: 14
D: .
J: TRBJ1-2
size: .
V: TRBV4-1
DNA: TGCGCCAGCAGCGTCGACTGGCGAAGTTATGGCTACACCTTC
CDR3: CASSVDWRSYGYTF

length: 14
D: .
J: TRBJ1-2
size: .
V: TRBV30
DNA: TGTGCCTGGAGCGACCCTCGACGGAACTATGGCTACACCTTC
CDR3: CAWSDPRRNYGYTF

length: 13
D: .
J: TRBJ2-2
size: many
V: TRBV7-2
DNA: TGTGCCAGCAGCTTAGAGGTTGGAGGGGAGCTGTTTTTT
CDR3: CASSLEVGGELFF

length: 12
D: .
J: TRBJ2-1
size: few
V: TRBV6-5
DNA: TGTGCCAGCAGTTACTCGCATGGTGAGCAGTTCTTC
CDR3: CASSYSHGEQFF

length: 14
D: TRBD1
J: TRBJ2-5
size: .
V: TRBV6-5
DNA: TGTGCCAGCAGGATGACAGGGGGACAAGAGACCCAGTACTTC
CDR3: CASRMTGGQETQYF

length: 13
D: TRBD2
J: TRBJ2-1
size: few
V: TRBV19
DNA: TGTGCCAGTAATCCCGGGAGGGGCAATGAGCAGTTCTTC
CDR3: CASNPGRGNEQFF

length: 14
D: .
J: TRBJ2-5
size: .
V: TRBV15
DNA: TGTGCCACCAGCAGAGACAGGGTCCAAGAGACCCAGTACTTC
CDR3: CATSRDRVQETQYF

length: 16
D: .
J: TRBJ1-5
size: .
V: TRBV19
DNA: TGTGCCAGTAGTGCCGCCACTAGAATGGCAAATCAGCCCCAGCATTTT
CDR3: CASSAATRMANQPQHF

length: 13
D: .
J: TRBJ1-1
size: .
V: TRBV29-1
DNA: TGCAGCGTACGCGGACGGTTAAACACTGAAGCTTTCTTT
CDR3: CSVRGRLNTEAFF

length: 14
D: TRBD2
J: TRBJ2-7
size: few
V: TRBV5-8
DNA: TGTGCCAGCAGCTTTGGGCTAGCGGTCTACGAGCAGTACTTC
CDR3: CASSFGLAVYEQYF

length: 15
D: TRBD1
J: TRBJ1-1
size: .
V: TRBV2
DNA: TGTGCCAGCAGGGAATTCAGGGGGGTCGGGCCTGAAGCTTTCTTT
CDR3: CASREFRGVGPEAFF

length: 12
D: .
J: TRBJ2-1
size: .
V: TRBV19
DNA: TGTGCCTCAAGGACTACCTACAATGAGCAGTTCTTC
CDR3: CASRTTYNEQFF